The following is a T cell receptor (beta chain) sequence with its context. What it binds is not known. This sample is drawn from a study of Ad26.COV2.S vaccination and SARS-CoV-2 variants. Findings and caveats of the study: Comparability of non-spike TCR breadth was observed across vaccine and placebo recipients. Following vaccination, spike-specific CD8+ and CD4+ T cell responses reportedly exhibited substantial breadth.

Trimming left V 0 bases short and J 3 bases short, with 26 bases between. CDR1 and CDR2 from the germline V gene are SGHVS and FQNEAQ. The CDR3 length is 20 residues. Sequencing used immunoSEQ multiplex PCR; TCRdb keeps in-frame clones, though not all of them. The table lists a few hundred thousand clones, about 80% of them singletons. Treatment reported: some 20 received Ad26.COV2.S at low or high dose, single or two shots; about 5 received placebo; per-sample allocation not given. Vaccine and placebo recipients were sampled on day 63 after the first injection. The sample was peripheral blood, taken in a trial of Ad26.COV2.S vaccine versus placebo. The V and J genes are TRBV7-8 and TRBJ1-1; D gene ambiguous. This receptor was obtained from a person between 18 and 60 years old who received the Ad26.COV2.S COVID-19 vaccine or a placebo. CDR3 bases: TGTGCCAGCAGCTTAGCCACGAGCTGGTTAACCGCAACCGGATACACTGAAGCTTTCTTT. Residues: CASSLATSWLTATGYTEAFF.